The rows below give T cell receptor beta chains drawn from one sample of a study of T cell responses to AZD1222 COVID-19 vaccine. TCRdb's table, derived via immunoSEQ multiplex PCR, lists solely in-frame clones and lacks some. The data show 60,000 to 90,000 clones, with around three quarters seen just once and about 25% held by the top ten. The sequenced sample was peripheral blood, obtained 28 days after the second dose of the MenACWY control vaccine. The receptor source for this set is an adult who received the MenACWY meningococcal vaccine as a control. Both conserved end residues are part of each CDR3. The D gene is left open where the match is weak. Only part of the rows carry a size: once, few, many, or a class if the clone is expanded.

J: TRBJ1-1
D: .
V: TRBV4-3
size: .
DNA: TGCGCCAGCAGCCACGACAGTATGAACACTGAAGCTTTCTTT
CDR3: CASSHDSMNTEAFF

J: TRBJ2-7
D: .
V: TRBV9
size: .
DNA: TGTGCCAGCAGCCCTTTGGGGCTCAATTCTAACGAGCAGTACTTC
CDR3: CASSPLGLNSNEQYF

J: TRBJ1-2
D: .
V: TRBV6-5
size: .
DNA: TGTGCCAGCAGCAACGGGGGCCTGGGTGGCTACACCTTC
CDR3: CASSNGGLGGYTF

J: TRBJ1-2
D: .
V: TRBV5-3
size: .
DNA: TGTGCCAGAAGCCCGAAGGGACGGAGCTATGGCTACACCTTC
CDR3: CARSPKGRSYGYTF

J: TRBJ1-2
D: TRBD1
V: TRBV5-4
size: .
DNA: TGTGCCAGCAGCTCAAATAACAGGGGAGTGGGTGGCTACACCTTC
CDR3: CASSSNNRGVGGYTF

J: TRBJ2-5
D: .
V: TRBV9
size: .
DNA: TGTGCCAGCAGCGTAGTAGGGGGGCAGAGAGAGACCCAGTACTTC
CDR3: CASSVVGGQRETQYF

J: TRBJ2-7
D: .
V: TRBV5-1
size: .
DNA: TGCGCCAGCAGCCCCGACTTGGGACGCGAGCAGTACTTC
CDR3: CASSPDLGREQYF

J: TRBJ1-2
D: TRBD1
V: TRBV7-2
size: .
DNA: TGTGCCAGCAGCTCCCAGGGGGTGGTAGGGGGCTACACCTTC
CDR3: CASSSQGVVGGYTF

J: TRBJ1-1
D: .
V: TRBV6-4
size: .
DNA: TGTGCCAGCAGTGCGTCCGTGAACACTGAAGCTTTCTTT
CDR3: CASSASVNTEAFF

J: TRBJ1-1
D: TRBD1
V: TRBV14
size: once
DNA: TGTGCCAGCAGCCCCCGGACAGGGAGAACTGAAGCTTTCTTT
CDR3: CASSPRTGRTEAFF

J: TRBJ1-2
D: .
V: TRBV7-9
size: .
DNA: TGTGCCAGCAGCGGCCCAATGGGACACGGCTACACCTTC
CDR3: CASSGPMGHGYTF

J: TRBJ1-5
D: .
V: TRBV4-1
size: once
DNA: TGCGCCAGCAGCCACGGTCCTCCAAGGGGGTTCAATCAGCCCCAGCATTTT
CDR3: CASSHGPPRGFNQPQHF

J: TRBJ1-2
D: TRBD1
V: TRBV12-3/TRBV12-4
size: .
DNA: TGTGCCAGCAGCGGACAGGTCTACTATGGCTACACCTTC
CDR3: CASSGQVYYGYTF

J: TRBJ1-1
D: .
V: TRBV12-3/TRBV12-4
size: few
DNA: TGTGCCAGCAGTTTCAACCGGGACACTGAAGCTTTCTTT
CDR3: CASSFNRDTEAFF

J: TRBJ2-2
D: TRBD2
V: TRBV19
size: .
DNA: TGTGCCACCTTTAGCGGGGGTAACACCGGGGAGCTGTTTTTT
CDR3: CATFSGGNTGELFF

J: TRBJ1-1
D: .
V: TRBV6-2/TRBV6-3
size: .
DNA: TGTGCCAGCAGTTACTCAACAGGGTTCACTGAAGCTTTCTTT
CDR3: CASSYSTGFTEAFF

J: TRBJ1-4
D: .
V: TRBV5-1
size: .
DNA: TGCGCCAGCTGCAGGAGCGGTAATGAAAAACTGTTTTTT
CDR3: CASCRSGNEKLFF

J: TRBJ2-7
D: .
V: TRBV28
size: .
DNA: TGTGCCAGCAGCCCATGGAGGGGGCACGAGCAGTACTTC
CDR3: CASSPWRGHEQYF

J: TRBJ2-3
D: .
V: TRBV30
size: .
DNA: TGTGCCTGGAGTGTAGCTTTAGATACGCAGTATTTT
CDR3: CAWSVALDTQYF

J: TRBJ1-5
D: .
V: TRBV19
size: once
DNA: TGTGCCAGTAGTAGGGACAACAATCAGCCCCAGCATTTT
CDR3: CASSRDNNQPQHF

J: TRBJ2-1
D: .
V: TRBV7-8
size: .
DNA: TGTGCCAGCAGCTTAGATGCTCGCTCCTACAATGAGCAGTTCTTC
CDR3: CASSLDARSYNEQFF

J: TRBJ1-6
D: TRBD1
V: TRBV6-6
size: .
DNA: TGTGCCAGCAGGCAGGGGGAATCACCCCTCCACTTT
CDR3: CASRQGESPLHF

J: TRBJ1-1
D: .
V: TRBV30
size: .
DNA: TGTGCCTGGAGTCCGGGTGAAACTGAAGCTTTCTTT
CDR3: CAWSPGETEAFF

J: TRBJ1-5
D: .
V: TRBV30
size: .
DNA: TGTGCCTGGAATATGGGGGAAGGCCAGCCCCAGCATTTT
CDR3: CAWNMGEGQPQHF

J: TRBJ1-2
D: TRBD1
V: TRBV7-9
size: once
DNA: TGTGCCAGCAGCTTACGACAGGGAGGTGGCTACACCTTC
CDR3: CASSLRQGGGYTF

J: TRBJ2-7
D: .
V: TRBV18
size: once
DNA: TGTGCCAGCCCTCACCGTCCAGGGGGGCACCAATCCTACGAGCAGTACTTC
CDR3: CASPHRPGGHQSYEQYF

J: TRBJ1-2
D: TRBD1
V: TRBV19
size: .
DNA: TGTGCCAGTAGTCCCAGGGACAGCTCAAGATTCTATGGCTACACCTTC
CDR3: CASSPRDSSRFYGYTF